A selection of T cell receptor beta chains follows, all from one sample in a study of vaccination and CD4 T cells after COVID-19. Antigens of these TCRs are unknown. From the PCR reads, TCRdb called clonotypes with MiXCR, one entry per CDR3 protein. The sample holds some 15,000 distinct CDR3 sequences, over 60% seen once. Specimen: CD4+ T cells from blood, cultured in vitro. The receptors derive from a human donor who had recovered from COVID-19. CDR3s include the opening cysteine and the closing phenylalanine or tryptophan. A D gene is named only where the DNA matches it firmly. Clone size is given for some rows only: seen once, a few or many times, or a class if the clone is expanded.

CDR3: CASSLLVGLAENEQFF
DNA: TGTGCCAGCAGCTTATTAGTCGGACTAGCTGAGAATGAGCAGTTCTTC
J: TRBJ2-1
size: .
V: TRBV7-8
D: TRBD2

CDR3: CASSLRGGYSNQPQHF
DNA: TGTGCCAGCAGTTTAAGGGGGGGGTATAGCAATCAGCCCCAGCATTTT
J: TRBJ1-5
size: .
V: TRBV6-5
D: .

CDR3: CSAMRGSASTDTQYF
DNA: TGCAGTGCTATGCGCGGGAGCGCTAGCACAGATACGCAGTATTTT
J: TRBJ2-3
size: .
V: TRBV20-1
D: TRBD2

CDR3: CATSESGTVRYSNQPQHF
DNA: TGTGCCACCAGTGAGTCCGGGACAGTGCGCTATAGCAATCAGCCCCAGCATTTT
J: TRBJ1-5
size: few
V: TRBV24-1
D: TRBD1

CDR3: CASSSGQGVGYEQYF
DNA: TGTGCCAGCAGCTCAGGACAGGGAGTCGGCTACGAGCAGTACTTC
J: TRBJ2-7
size: .
V: TRBV7-2
D: TRBD1

CDR3: CSASASRSTITYEQYF
DNA: TGCAGTGCTAGCGCCTCGCGATCCACAATTACATACGAGCAGTACTTC
J: TRBJ2-7
size: .
V: TRBV20-1
D: .

CDR3: CASSSIGGKPQHF
DNA: TGTGCCAGCAGCTCCATTGGGGGTAAGCCCCAGCATTTT
J: TRBJ1-5
size: .
V: TRBV21-1
D: .

CDR3: CSVERLRSYEQYF
DNA: TGCAGCGTTGAAAGACTACGCTCCTACGAGCAGTACTTC
J: TRBJ2-7
size: .
V: TRBV29-1
D: .

CDR3: CAWSQGLSSYNSPLHF
DNA: TGTGCCTGGAGTCAGGGCTTAAGCTCCTATAATTCACCCCTCCACTTT
J: TRBJ1-6
size: .
V: TRBV30
D: .

CDR3: CASSFGLAGYTQYF
DNA: TGTGCCAGCAGCTTCGGGCTAGCGGGCTATACGCAGTATTTT
J: TRBJ2-3
size: large
V: TRBV7-9
D: TRBD2

CDR3: CATSDPGLAGVDTQYF
DNA: TGTGCCACCAGTGACCCCGGACTAGCGGGCGTAGATACGCAGTATTTT
J: TRBJ2-3
size: .
V: TRBV24-1
D: TRBD2

CDR3: CASSLLGGGQPQHF
DNA: TGTGCCAGCAGTTTATTGGGGGGCGGTCAGCCCCAGCATTTT
J: TRBJ1-5
size: .
V: TRBV27
D: .

CDR3: CASSYLGADQPQHF
DNA: TGTGCCAGCAGTTATTTGGGGGCGGATCAGCCCCAGCATTTT
J: TRBJ1-5
size: .
V: TRBV6-2/TRBV6-3
D: .

CDR3: CASSLLPPGGDTEAFF
DNA: TGTGCCAGCAGCTTATTACCCCCGGGGGGGGACACTGAAGCTTTCTTT
J: TRBJ1-1
size: .
V: TRBV7-9
D: .

CDR3: CATSDSNNQPQHF
DNA: TGTGCCACCAGTGATTCCAACAATCAGCCCCAGCATTTT
J: TRBJ1-5
size: few
V: TRBV24-1
D: .

CDR3: CASSDPGTGIGTQYF
DNA: TGTGCCAGTAGTGATCCCGGGACAGGGATCGGGACCCAGTACTTC
J: TRBJ2-5
size: .
V: TRBV19
D: TRBD1